The clone carrying this T cell receptor (beta chain) appeared a few times. With a J-beta primer mix and a sample-barcoded 5' primer, a second PCR ran about 6 to 11 cycles. A template-switch adaptor containing 12 random nucleotides labeled each cDNA molecule. TCRdb re-called the 5' RACE reads through MiXCR, storing one row per CDR3 protein. The data hold about 700,000 distinct CDR3 sequences, with about a third observed a single time. CDR1 ENHRY and CDR2 SYGVKD come from the germline V gene. CDR3 length equals 14 residues. With 5 bases removed from V and 2 bases from J, the gap between germline ends came to 9 bases. This record comes from a study of blood T cells in healthy people across ages. Turning to the study itself: Template switching retrieved approximately one barcoded beta molecule for each two T cells.

The clonotype was recovered from an elderly woman in good health. The sequenced sample consisted of blood. This chain links TRBV10-3 with TRBJ2-2, with D tentatively TRBD2 (6 bases). The CDR3 here is CAISRRVNTGELFF. As DNA, the CDR3 is TGTGCCATCAGTCGGAGGGTAAACACCGGGGAGCTGTTTTTT.